This TCR beta chain was sequenced in a study of TIL therapy for anti-PD-1-resistant metastatic lung cancer. Study at large: Tumors carried a median roughly 1.5 non-synonymous mutations per megabase. General observations from the study: Patients were highly selected, enriched for treatment-naive, never-smoker and oncogene-addicted cases.

Sequencing used immunoSEQ v3. Libraries were sequenced to 2 million to 2.5 million read pairs (survey) or roughly 4.5-6 million (deep). The protocol was immunoSEQ multiplex PCR, while the TCRdb copy is restricted to in-frame clones and leaves out a portion. The table has 55,000 to 70,000 clones, over 75% seen once. In this sample, this clone turned up once. Its antigen remains unidentified. Time point: pre-treatment sample, taken before nivolumab and TIL therapy. Enrollment ran from late 2017 to early 2020. Germline values: CDR1 MDHEN, CDR2 SYDVKM. The length of the CDR3 is 13 residues. Trimming took 5 bases from V and 0 from J, leaving 8 bases between them.

This receptor was identified in a person aged 25-85 years with non-small cell lung cancer. This material consisted of blood, taken at baseline. The chain uses TRBV28 and TRBJ2-7; D remains ambiguous. The CDR3 loop reads CASSRVPSYEQYF. The CDR3 region has the DNA TGTGCCAGCAGTCGGGTCCCCTCCTACGAGCAGTACTTC.